These T cell receptor beta chains were read from a single sample in a study of breast tumors, draining lymph nodes, adjacent tissues. From the multiplex PCR reads, TCRdb called clonotypes with MiXCR, one entry per CDR3 protein. The table has about 100,000 distinct CDR3 sequences, approximately 22% seen once. What was sequenced was axillary lymph node tissue. These receptors were taken from a female donor with breast cancer. Some clones in this sample may be carry-over from other donors' samples. Each CDR3 is given with its conserved first and last residue. The D gene is left open where the match is weak. A row's size may be missing; if present it is once, few, many or a size class.

J | D | size | V | DNA | CDR3
TRBJ1-1 | - | - | TRBV2 | TGTGCCAGCGGGTGGGGGCGGACTGAAGCTTTCTTT | CASGWGRTEAFF
TRBJ2-3 | TRBD2 | - | TRBV3-1 | TGTGCCAGCAGCCCCTTTAGCGGGAGTGGGACAGATACGCAGTATTTT | CASSPFSGSGTDTQYF
TRBJ2-1 | - | - | TRBV20-1 | TGCAGTGCTAGAGATGAAGGGGTGAGCGTGAGAGGAAAATTAAGCTCCTACAATGAGCAGTTCTTC | CSARDEGVSVRGKLSSYNEQFF
TRBJ2-2 | TRBD1 | once | TRBV28 | TGTGCCAGCAGTTTACGGCAGGGGGCCATCGGGGAGCTGTTTTTT | CASSLRQGAIGELFF
TRBJ2-6 | - | many | TRBV19 | TGTGCCAGTAGTATAGGCGGCCTCTCTGGGGCCAACGTCCTGACTTTC | CASSIGGLSGANVLTF
TRBJ2-7 | - | many | TRBV14 | TGTGCCAGCAGCCAAAGGGGGATCGGGAGAGCTTACGAGCAGTACTTC | CASSQRGIGRAYEQYF
TRBJ2-7 | TRBD2 | few | TRBV28 | TGTGCCAGCAGTTATCGAATAGCGGGAGGGGACTCCTACGAGCAGTACTTC | CASSYRIAGGDSYEQYF
TRBJ1-2 | - | many | TRBV6-1 | TGTGCCAGCAATAGAGGGGACTATGGCTACACCTTC | CASNRGDYGYTF
TRBJ2-7 | - | many | TRBV30 | TGTGCCTGGAGTGAAGTGATTGAGCAGTACTTC | CAWSEVIEQYF
TRBJ2-7 | TRBD1 | many | TRBV5-6 | TGTGCCAGCAGCCCTACCGCCGGGACAGTCTACGAGCAGTACTTC | CASSPTAGTVYEQYF
TRBJ2-7 | TRBD1 | many | TRBV5-6 | TGTGCCAGCAGCCCTAACTGGGACAGAACCTACGAGCAGTACTTC | CASSPNWDRTYEQYF
TRBJ2-5 | - | - | TRBV11-2 | TGTGCCAGCAGCTTAGAACTATCAAACCGAGAGACCCAGTACTTC | CASSLELSNRETQYF
TRBJ2-1 | - | few | TRBV6-1 | TGTGCCAGCCAGGGCCAAAGCTCCTACAATGAGCAGTTCTTC | CASQGQSSYNEQFF
TRBJ1-2 | - | few | TRBV28 | TGTGCCAGCAGTTTACGCCTTCAGGGATTAATGGAGTATGGCTACACCTTC | CASSLRLQGLMEYGYTF
TRBJ2-3 | TRBD2 | many | TRBV4-2 | TGTGCCAGCAGCCAAGATTTACTAGCGGAAACCTCTAGCACAGATACGCAGTATTTT | CASSQDLLAETSSTDTQYF
TRBJ1-3 | TRBD1 | - | TRBV18 | TGTGCCAGCTCACTACAATCGACAGGGAGAACGACTGGAAACACCATATATTTT | CASSLQSTGRTTGNTIYF
TRBJ1-5 | - | many | TRBV10-2 | TGCGCCAGCAGGGACGGTTATAGCAATCAGCCCCAGCATTTT | CASRDGYSNQPQHF
TRBJ2-2 | - | many | TRBV29-1 | TGCAGCGCCGGAGGGGTGCGTCCCACCGGGGAGCTGTTTTTT | CSAGGVRPTGELFF